These 21 T cell receptor beta chains were sequenced from one sample in a study of shared clonotypes between healthy human individuals. It was CD45RO-negative cells, positively selected for CCR7, that made up naive CD8 cells, with terminally differentiated effector memory CD45RA+ cells excluded. Measured with immunoSEQ multiplex PCR; TCRdb has only the in-frame clones, and not every one. The profile covers hundreds of thousands of clones, with roughly 96% appearing a single time and roughly 0.1% taken by the ten largest. Sample: naive CD8+ T cells sorted from blood. Source of these receptors: a woman aged 25-40 years in good health.

The sample holds one count of this clone. The chain carries TRBV11-2 and TRBJ1-2; the D is unclear. Between the trimmed V and J ends, which lost 4 bases and 6 bases, there was a span of 18 bases. CDR1 is SGHAT, CDR2 FQNNGV, per germline. This CDR3 spans 15 amino acids. CDR3 region: CASSSPNNPSDGYTF. The CDR3 DNA follows: TGTGCCAGCAGCTCTCCGAACAATCCCTCGGATGGCTACACCTTC.

The V and J genes are TRBV5-4 and TRBJ2-7; 8 nucleotides match TRBD2. The CDR3 is 15 residues long. Germline CDR1 is SGHNT and CDR2 is YYREEE (reference sequence). Trimming cost V 3 bases and J 4 bases; bases outside gene matches: 9. The CDR3 nucleotides read TGTGCCAGCAGCTCCTGGGATAGCGGGATGTACGAGCAGTACTTC. Translated: CASSSWDSGMYEQYF.

The rearrangement uses TRBV14 and TRBJ2-1; D gene unclear. This CDR3 has 12 residues. V was shortened by 3 bases and J by 8 bases, with 8 bases between the two germline ends. In germline, CDR1 is SGHDN, CDR2 FVKESK. The CDR3 sequence is CASSHGVYEQFF. CDR3 nucleotide sequence: TGTGCCAGCAGCCATGGGGTCTATGAGCAGTTCTTC.

V usage is TRBV7-9 and J usage is TRBJ2-1; 8 nucleotides align to TRBD2. The CDR3 runs to 16 residues. V was clipped by 1 base and J by 4 bases; unmatched bases: 6. Looked up from germline, CDR1 is SEHNR and CDR2 is FQNEAQ (reference sequence). The CDR3 loop reads CASSLGGRGRYNEQFF. The CDR3 nucleotides read TGTGCCAGCAGCTTAGGAGGGCGCGGGAGGTACAATGAGCAGTTCTTC.

The chain employs TRBV29-1 and TRBJ1-2; D is unresolved. This CDR3 has 11 residues. Germline CDR1 reads SQVTM; CDR2 reads ANQGSEA. V lost 3 bases to trimming and J lost 7 bases, with 9 bases between them. CDR3 DNA: TGCAGCGTTGATGCGGGCTCTGGCTACACCTTC. It is translated as CSVDAGSGYTF.

The chain carries TRBV19 and TRBJ1-4; D ambiguous. Trimming took off 7 bases at V and 4 bases at J, with 7 bases between the two ends. Germline V lookup: CDR1 LNHDA, CDR2 SQIVND (reference sequence). This CDR3 region has 12 residues. The CDR3 nucleotides read TGTGCCAGTAAGGGAGTTAATGAAAAACTGTTTTTT. Translated, it gives CASKGVNEKLFF.

The chain combines TRBV2 with TRBJ2-5, with 9 bases aligning to TRBD2. The J call may be in error: the DNA end matches TRBJ2-7 better. The CDR3 runs 13 residues. The germline CDR1 and CDR2 sequences are SNHLY and FYNNEI. CDR3 region: CASSELAGNEQYF. Here the CDR3 DNA reads TGTGCCAGCAGTGAACTAGCGGGAAACGAGCAGTACTTC.

The chain joins TRBV10-3 to TRBJ2-6; 8 bases fit TRBD2. Trimming cost V 11 bases and J 0 bases; bases outside gene matches: 9. Per germline, CDR1 ENHRY and CDR2 SYGVKD. The CDR3 has 16 residues. This CDR3 is CAAGGGQGSGANVLTF. The CDR3 region has the DNA TGTGCCGCGGGGGGAGGCCAAGGCTCTGGGGCCAACGTCCTGACTTTC.

The chain is built from TRBV11-2 and TRBJ1-3; D call uncertain. The CDR3 runs to 13 residues. The germline V gene encodes CDR1 SGHAT and CDR2 FQNNGV. V was cut by 3 bases and J by 0 bases, with 3 bases left in between. The CDR3 sequence: CASSFGSGNTIYF. CDR3 nucleotide sequence: TGTGCCAGCAGCTTCGGCTCTGGAAACACCATATATTTT.

V usage is TRBV7-9 and J usage is TRBJ2-7, with TRBD1 as a possible D gene (5 bases). The CDR3 loop spans 15 amino acids. CDR1 and CDR2 (germline): SEHNR, FQNEAQ (reference sequence). Trimming stripped 5 bases from V and 7 bases from J, with 21 bases between. DNA for the CDR3: TGTGCCAGCAGCATCAGACAGTCCCCGCTTGGGGAGCAGTACTTC. As protein: CASSIRQSPLGEQYF.

V gene TRBV15 combines with J gene TRBJ2-7, with D hard to call. The CDR3 totals 11 residues. From germline, CDR1 is LNHNV and CDR2 YYDKDF (reference sequence). V was clipped by 5 bases and J by 2 bases, with 4 bases between them. CDR3 bases: TGTGCCACCAGCGAGACCTACGAGCAGTACTTC. It translates to CATSETYEQYF.

V is TRBV19 and J is TRBJ2-1; the D gene is possibly TRBD1 (6 bases). The V and J ends lost 0 bases and 2 bases respectively, with 11 bases between them. This CDR3 has 16 residues. Germline V gene sequence: CDR1 LNHDA, CDR2 SQIVND (reference sequence). The CDR3: CASSIDKGGPYNEQFF. In DNA, the CDR3 is TGTGCCAGTAGTATAGATAAAGGGGGTCCCTACAATGAGCAGTTCTTC.

This chain uses TRBV29-1 with TRBJ2-7; D unclear. CDR3 length equals 14 residues. Between the trimmed V and J ends, which lost 0 bases and 2 bases, there was a span of 11 bases. Germline V gene lookup returns CDR1 SQVTM and CDR2 ANQGSEA. The CDR3 DNA reads TGCAGCGTTGAAGATCAAGCTAGTCCCTACGAGCAGTACTTC. Translating it yields CSVEDQASPYEQYF.

The chain couples TRBV9 to TRBJ2-3; 10 nucleotides line up with TRBD2. The V gene's germline CDR1 is SGDLS and CDR2 YYNGEE. V gave up 0 bases and J gave up 4 bases; unmatched junction bases: 8. There are 17 residues in the CDR3. In nucleotides, the CDR3 is TGTGCCAGCAGCGTAGATAGCCTAGCGGGAGTAGCAGATACGCAGTATTTT. Translation gives CASSVDSLAGVADTQYF.

This clone has only one observation. This chain joins TRBV4-1 and TRBJ2-5, with 7 bases matching TRBD2. The CDR3 length is 15 residues. In germline, CDR1 is MGHRA, CDR2 YSYEKL. V shed 3 bases and J 5 bases; nucleotides not matched to a gene: 9. CDR3 in amino acids: CASSQAGLGTETQYF. The CDR3 nucleotides read TGCGCCAGCAGCCAGGCCGGACTAGGTACGGAGACCCAGTACTTC.

The chain uses TRBV19 and TRBJ1-4, with D hard to call. Trimming left V 1 base short and J 8 bases short, with 11 bases between. The CDR3 runs 14 residues. The germline V gene has CDR1 LNHDA and CDR2 SQIVND (reference sequence). CDR3 protein: CASSIGHGLEKLFF. The CDR3 DNA sequence: TGTGCCAGTAGTATAGGACATGGGCTGGAAAAACTGTTTTTT.

The rearrangement uses TRBV19 and TRBJ1-2; the D gene is possibly TRBD1 (5 bases). The CDR3 consists of 16 residues. V lost 7 bases and J 7 bases, leaving 25 bases between the germline ends. Germline V gene sequence: CDR1 LNHDA, CDR2 SQIVND (reference sequence). CDR3 DNA: TGTGCCAGTACCCCTGGACCAGGGCTCCTCCCCGGTGGCTACACCTTC. Translation: CASTPGPGLLPGGYTF.

The J gene is TRBJ1-6, the V gene TRBV2; D is unclear. Germline lookup yields CDR1 SNHLY and CDR2 FYNNEI. CDR3 size: 13 residues. The ends were cut back, 5 bases at V and 3 bases at J, with 5 bases in the middle. CDR3 DNA: TGTGCCAGCAGTTCTAGCTATAATTCACCCCTCCACTTT. Translation: CASSSSYNSPLHF. The whole variable domain, remainder taken from reference TRBV2 and TRBJ1-6, is EPEVTQTPSHQVTQMGQEVILRCVPISNHLYFYWYRQILGQKVEFLVSFYNNEISEKSEIFDDQFSVERPDGSNFTLKIRSTKLEDSAMYFCASSSSYNSPLHFGNGTRLTVT.

The chain joins TRBV18 to TRBJ1-2; D gene unclear. Trimming took off 3 bases at V and 8 bases at J, with 13 bases between the two ends. Germline CDR1 KGHSH, CDR2 LQKENI. This CDR3 contains 13 residues. The CDR3 sequence is CASSPDGVEGYTF. The CDR3 DNA is TGTGCCAGCTCACCCGATGGTGTCGAAGGCTACACCTTC.

This clone has a single count. The CDR3, as DNA: TGTGCCAGCAGTGTATCTCGGACAGCAGATAATGAAAAACTGTTTTTT. Protein product: CASSVSRTADNEKLFF. The chain has TRBV2 and TRBJ1-4; D might be TRBD1 (6 bases). This CDR3 has 16 residues. Per the germline V gene, CDR1 is SNHLY and CDR2 is FYNNEI. V lost 4 bases and J 4 bases, leaving 16 bases between the germline ends.

This clone was found once. This rearrangement joins TRBV19 to TRBJ1-4, with 7 bases that match TRBD1. The germline CDR1 and CDR2 sequences are LNHDA and SQIVND (reference sequence). This CDR3 region has 15 residues. V was pared by 4 bases and J by 4 bases, with 6 bases of the junction left unmatched. CDR3 bases: TGTGCCAGTAGTACCGGACAGGCTTTTAATGAAAAACTGTTTTTT. Translated: CASSTGQAFNEKLFF.